These 2 T cell receptor beta chains originate from one sample sequenced in a study of cytomegalovirus exposure and HLA in healthy donors. PCR primers comprised 60 Vbeta and 13 Jbeta primers. Sequencing was performed with immunoSEQ multiplex PCR; in TCRdb, only in-frame clones are kept and a portion is missing. The sample contains approximately 150,000 clones, 72% of which appear only once. The sample comprised PBMCs. Every receptor here comes from a human donor in good health.

The V and J genes are TRBV7-2 and TRBJ1-2; D is uncertain. Trimming shortened V by 7 bases and J by 4 bases, and 13 bases separated the two germline ends. This CDR3 is built from 13 residues. The germline CDR1 and CDR2 sequences are SGHTA and FQGNSA. The CDR3 DNA follows: TGTGCCAGCACCGGAGGGCCGAGCTATGGCTACACCTTC. Translated, it gives CASTGGPSYGYTF.

J is TRBJ1-5 and V is TRBV7-6, with D maybe TRBD1 (6 bases). The CDR3 length is 15 residues. The germline gives CDR1 SGHVS, CDR2 FNYEAQ. V dropped 0 bases and J dropped 7 bases, with 13 bases sitting between them. The CDR3: CASSLAPGEGQPQHF. The CDR3 DNA sequence: TGTGCCAGCAGCTTAGCCCCAGGGGAAGGGCAGCCCCAGCATTTT.